This entry describes one TCR beta chain. The data derive from a study of shared clonotypes between healthy human individuals. Assay: immunoSEQ multiplex PCR; the TCRdb copy retains only in-frame clones and omits some. In the table there are roughly 2,500,000 clones, over 85% of which are singletons. This CDR3 has 15 amino acids. CDR1 is PRHDT, CDR2 FYEKMQ, per germline (reference sequence). The trim removed 5 bases at V and 1 base at J, leaving 5 bases unmatched. Material for sequencing was naive CD4+ T cells from PBMCs. The subset: CD45RA+ positively selected. The receptor was isolated from a man aged 18 to 29 in good health. Some clones in this sample may be carry-over from other donors' samples. The genes are TRBV13 and TRBJ2-3; 8 bases line up with TRBD2. In DNA form, the CDR3 reads TGTGCCAGCAGCCTCCTGCGGGGGGGCACAGATACGCAGTATTTT. Protein product: CASSLLRGGTDTQYF.